Listed below are T cell receptor beta chains from one sample, sequenced in a study of blood T cell repertoires in COVID-19. The data were produced by immunoSEQ multiplex PCR, yet TCRdb's version contains in-frame clones alone and is incomplete. The sample contains 130,000 or so clones, about 80% of which appear only once. Sequenced input: peripheral blood. The origin of the receptors is a man aged 55 to 70 with active or convalescent COVID-19. The CDR3 runs from the conserved cysteine through the conserved F or W. The order of the fields is D gene, clone size, J gene, V gene, CDR3 protein, CDR3 DNA. The D gene is left open where the match is weak. Some rows mark clone size as missing; the rest say once, few, many or name a class of expanded clone.

TRBD1,.,TRBJ1-2,TRBV6-4,CASSEGPGTGRGYTF,TGTGCCAGCAGTGAGGGCCCCGGGACAGGAAGAGGCTACACCTTC
.,few,TRBJ2-7,TRBV27,CASSLSGGEQYF,TGTGCCAGCAGTTTATCGGGGGGCGAGCAGTACTTC
TRBD2,.,TRBJ2-3,TRBV5-6,CASSLSSSGGTDTQYF,TGTGCCAGCAGCTTGTCTTCTAGCGGGGGCACAGATACGCAGTATTTT
TRBD2,.,TRBJ2-2,TRBV6-6,CASSPRQGSGRLNTGELFF,TGTGCCAGCAGTCCGCGGCAGGGTAGCGGGAGGTTGAACACCGGGGAGCTGTTTTTT
.,once,TRBJ2-1,TRBV5-1,CASSLAMYNEQFF,TGCGCCAGCAGCTTGGCCATGTACAATGAGCAGTTCTTC
TRBD2,.,TRBJ2-1,TRBV19,CASSIVTPGLVFYNEQFF,TGTGCCAGTAGTATAGTTACACCGGGACTAGTTTTCTACAATGAGCAGTTCTTC
TRBD1,.,TRBJ2-2,TRBV6-2/TRBV6-3,CASSYSRTGSNTGELFF,TGTGCCAGCAGTTACTCCCGGACAGGATCGAACACCGGGGAGCTGTTTTTT
TRBD1,.,TRBJ1-5,TRBV7-8,CASSLRFLPGQGGAQPQHF,TGTGCCAGCAGCTTAAGGTTTTTACCGGGACAGGGTGGCGCTCAGCCCCAGCATTTT
TRBD2,.,TRBJ2-3,TRBV9,CASSATRTSGSGDTQYF,TGTGCCAGCAGCGCCACGCGGACTAGCGGGAGCGGAGATACGCAGTATTTT
TRBD2,few,TRBJ2-1,TRBV19,CASKPGGGRNEQFF,TGTGCCAGTAAGCCGGGAGGGGGTCGGAATGAGCAGTTCTTC
TRBD2,.,TRBJ2-1,TRBV18,CASSLFLRASGRLLTDNEQFF,TGTGCCAGCTCACTCTTTTTGAGGGCTAGCGGGAGGCTCCTTACCGACAATGAGCAGTTCTTC
.,.,TRBJ1-5,TRBV20-1,CSASLPWGGPNQPQHF,TGCAGTGCTAGTCTGCCGTGGGGGGGGCCTAATCAGCCCCAGCATTTT
.,.,TRBJ2-3,TRBV15,CATSRLPLPRGSTDTQYF,TGTGCCACCAGCAGACTGCCCCTTCCCCGCGGGAGCACAGATACGCAGTATTTT
TRBD2,.,TRBJ2-1,TRBV27,CASGRGAYNEQFF,TGTGCCAGCGGGCGGGGGGCGTACAATGAGCAGTTCTTC
TRBD2,.,TRBJ2-3,TRBV4-3,CASSQEGLAGEGDTQYF,TGCGCCAGCAGCCAAGAGGGACTAGCGGGAGAGGGGGATACGCAGTATTTT
.,.,TRBJ1-4,TRBV7-9,CASSFSRRGGGEKLFF,TGTGCCAGCAGCTTCAGTAGGAGGGGCGGAGGAGAAAAACTGTTTTTT
.,.,TRBJ1-2,TRBV7-8,CASSLAEANYGYTF,TGTGCCAGCAGCTTAGCCGAGGCCAACTATGGCTACACCTTC
.,.,TRBJ2-2,TRBV5-5,CASSPRERTTGELFF,TGTGCCAGCAGCCCACGGGAACGAACAACCGGGGAGCTGTTTTTT
.,.,TRBJ2-7,TRBV5-4,CASSLDLMGGHRPYEQYF,TGTGCCAGCAGCTTGGATTTAATGGGGGGGCATAGACCCTACGAGCAGTACTTC
TRBD1,.,TRBJ2-7,TRBV6-5,CASSYSQDRLRYEQYF,TGTGCCAGCAGTTACTCACAGGACAGGCTTCGGTACGAGCAGTACTTC
TRBD2,.,TRBJ2-7,TRBV5-1,CASRNPSGGGEQYF,TGCGCCAGCCGAAACCCTAGCGGTGGGGGGGAGCAGTACTTC
TRBD2,.,TRBJ2-3,TRBV3-1/TRBV3-2,CASSQAERETTDTQYF,TGTGCCAGCAGCCAGGCTGAGCGGGAGACCACAGATACGCAGTATTTT
.,.,TRBJ1-1,TRBV30,CAWSVPGVVTEAFF,TGTGCCTGGAGTGTACCCGGGGTGGTGACTGAAGCTTTCTTT
.,.,TRBJ2-1,TRBV6-6,CASSKTANEQFF,TGTGCCAGCAGCAAGACTGCAAATGAGCAGTTCTTC
TRBD2,.,TRBJ2-7,TRBV18,CASAGTSVYEQYF,TGTGCCAGCGCCGGGACTAGCGTCTACGAGCAGTACTTC
TRBD2,.,TRBJ2-4,TRBV28,CASSLWREVRSQYF,TGTGCCAGCAGTTTATGGCGGGAGGTGAGGAGTCAGTACTTC